This TCR beta chain was found in a study of human T cells and chemical hapten exposure. About the research overall: An area of 2 cm by around 2 cm on upper inner arm skin received 2% DPC for sensitization. Patients got weekly scalp diphenylcyclopropenone doses over the approximately 25-week study. The study, taken as a whole, reports: Expanded TCRs grouped into significantly more large CDR3 similarity clusters than controls produced. TCRs exceeding a frequency of 1 in 1000 stayed unchanged under DPC sensitization.

Time point meaning: pre-sensitization, week 0. Treatment described: therapeutic diphenylcyclopropenone sensitization with weekly scalp DPC. The table lists this clonotype with many counts. The antigen remains unidentified. The CDR3 totals 17 residues. V lost 2 bases and J lost 2, with 15 bases in between. CDR1 is MNHEY and CDR2 is SVGEGT in the germline V gene. TCRdb independently ran MiXCR on the RACE reads; one entry per CDR3 protein. The sample lists roughly 250,000 distinct CDR3 sequences, 7.5% to 10% occurring once. The chain combines TRBV6-2 or TRBV6-3 with TRBJ2-2, with D unresolved. The sample consisted of whole blood, taken in connection with sensitization to the hapten diphenylcyclopropenone (DPC). The receptor's source is a woman aged 40 to 50 with alopecia areata. Some clones in this sample may be carry-over from other donors' samples. The CDR3, as DNA: TGTGCCAGCAGTTACGTCCGAGGCCTACTTAACACCGGGGAGCTGTTTTTT. Translated, it gives CASSYVRGLLNTGELFF.